The 25 T cell receptor beta chains below come from one sample, sequenced in a study of tumor-infiltrating lymphocytes in primary liver carcinoma. Extraction of RNA together with DNA used 20-30 mg of unsorted bulk tissue. Starting from 500 ng of total RNA, TCR beta cDNA was produced with a primer in the constant region. Slightly modified ARM-PCR, run as three nested multiplex PCR rounds, produced the TCR beta libraries. A C-beta reverse primer and TRBV1-TRBV30 forward primers served in each of the first two PCR rounds, at 9 to 10 cycles apiece. In TCRdb, the multiplex PCR reads were re-called with MiXCR into one record per CDR3 protein. The sample carries tens of thousands of distinct CDR3 sequences, 55% to 85% recorded once. The sequenced sample was liver tumor tissue from sampling region 1. This sample's subset: tumor region T1, superior pole. The source of these receptors is a man aged 35-49 years with primary liver carcinoma and hepatitis B virus infection.

Details on this clonotype: Relative to the germline gene, one junction end is altered; a read error may explain this. The J gene is TRBJ2-7, the V gene TRBV11-2; the D gene is possibly TRBD2 (5 bases). The CDR3 loop spans 14 amino acids. Germline values: CDR1 SGHAT, CDR2 FQNNGV. The CDR3, as DNA: TGCACCAGCGGCTTAACTGACACTGCCTGCGAGCAGTACTTC. This translates into CTSGLTDTACEQYF. Complete variable domain (other parts from reference TRBV11-2 and TRBJ2-7): EAGVAQSPRYKIIEKRQSVAFWCNPISGHATLYWYQQILGQGPKLLIQFQNNGVVDDSQLPKDRFSAERLKGVDSTLKIQPAKLEDSAVYLCTSGLTDTACEQYFGPGTRLTVT.

As regards this clonotype: The junction departs from germline at one end; a sequencing error may be responsible. The chain joins TRBV12-3 or TRBV12-4 to TRBJ2-1; D is uncertain. CDR3 length equals 13 residues. CDR3 in DNA: TGTGCCAGCAGTTTACAGTTGGGGAATGAACAGTTCTTC. Protein sequence: CASSLQLGNEQFF.

As to this clonotype: A read error is possible here, since a much larger clone lies one base away. The V call is TRBV13, the J call TRBJ2-1; 7 nucleotides line up with TRBD1. The CDR3 runs to 15 residues. Per germline, CDR1 PRHDT and CDR2 FYEKMQ (reference sequence). CDR3 nucleotide sequence: TGTACCAGCAGCTTAAGACAGGGCGAAGTGAATGAGCAGTTCTTC. Residues: CTSSLRQGEVNEQFF.

The chain combines TRBV12-3 or TRBV12-4 with TRBJ1-1, with a weak D call TRBD1 (5 bases). This CDR3 region has 13 residues. Trimming left V 5 bases short and J 5 bases short, with 12 bases between. Here the CDR3 reads CASSQGKTTEAFF. Here the CDR3 DNA reads TGTGCCAGCAGTCAGGGAAAGACAACTGAAGCTTTCTTT.

This clonotype was counted a few times. The chain employs TRBV20-1 and TRBJ2-2; TRBD1 matches at 9 bases. The V gene's germline CDR1 is DFQATT and CDR2 SNEGSKA (reference sequence). This CDR3 has 15 residues. V was clipped by 3 bases and J by 4 bases; unmatched bases: 6. Here the CDR3 reads CSARAGQGSTGELFF. CDR3 in DNA: TGCAGTGCTAGGGCGGGACAGGGCTCCACCGGGGAGCTGTTTTTT.

This clonotype appeared a single time. CDR3: CASSLVYRDRGTGLPSEQYF. CDR3 sequence (DNA): TGTGCCAGCAGTTTAGTCTATAGGGACAGGGGTACGGGTCTCCCCTCCGAACAGTACTTC. The J gene is TRBJ2-7, the V gene TRBV12-3 or TRBV12-4; 10 bases line up with TRBD1. There are 20 residues in the CDR3. The V and J ends lost 1 base and 10 bases, in that order; junction bases with no gene match: 25.

Worth noting for this clonotype: Relative to the germline gene, one junction end is altered; a read error may explain this. The chain carries TRBV6-5 and TRBJ2-7; possible D gene TRBD2, 5 bases. The CDR3 spans 15 residues. From germline, CDR1 is MNHEY and CDR2 SVGAGI. The CDR3: CASSYSRLLAYAQYF. The CDR3, as DNA: TGTGCCAGCAGTTACTCGCGACTATTGGCATACGCGCAGTACTTC.

As to this clonotype: The junction departs from germline at one end; a sequencing error may be responsible. The chain has TRBV11-2 and TRBJ2-7, with TRBD2 identical over 10 bases. CDR1 and CDR2 (germline): SGHAT, FQNNGV. This CDR3 is built from 17 residues. CDR3 DNA sequence: TGTACCAGCAGCCAGAGACTAGCGGGTTCCCCGTTCTACGAGCAATACTTC. Its translation: CTSSQRLAGSPFYEQYF.

This clonotype was counted between two and nine times. The limits of the CDR3 on the DNA are not certain, so only TCRdb's listed CDR3 is given. V and J are TRBV29-1 and TRBJ2-2; the table's D call of TRBD1 was not tested on the DNA. Germline CDR1 reads SQVTM; CDR2 reads ANQGSEA. The CDR3 spans 14 residues, counting both ends. CDR3 sequence: CSVVGIGAPGELFF.

This clonotype was picked up one time. The conserved closing phenylalanine or tryptophan is absent in this CDR3, likely reflecting a read error. The DNA is left out, because the CDR3 cannot be placed on it with certainty; the CDR3 is given as TCRdb lists it. This chain uses TRBV6-6 with TRBJ1-6; the DNA was not compared with TRBD1, the D call given in the table. From germline, CDR1 is MNHNY and CDR2 SVGAGI (reference sequence). The length of the CDR3 is 13 amino acids, counting both ends. The CDR3 spells CASSAGDESPLHS.

The table lists this clonotype with a few counts. The junction differs from germline at one of its ends, possibly a read error. This chain connects TRBV12-3 or TRBV12-4 to TRBJ1-2; D is uncertain. The CDR3 totals 14 residues. This CDR3 reads CASSLLGANYGCTF. As DNA, the CDR3 is TGTGCCAGCAGCCTACTGGGAGCTAACTATGGCTGCACCTTC.

Comments on this clonotype: Relative to the germline gene, one junction end is altered; a read error may explain this. J is TRBJ2-5 and V is TRBV11-2; TRBD2 aligns across 10 bases. This CDR3 is built from 15 residues. CDR1 and CDR2 from the germline V gene are SGHAT and FQNNGV. The CDR3, as DNA: TGTGCCACCAGCGACCTTACAGGAGCGGGAGGGACCCAATACTTC. This encodes CATSDLTGAGGTQYF.

Comments on this clonotype: At one end the junction does not follow the germline gene, possibly because of a read error. V gene TRBV2 combines with J gene TRBJ2-6, with D possibly matching TRBD1 (6 bases). The CDR3 loop spans 14 amino acids. Germline V lookup: CDR1 SNHLY, CDR2 FYNNEI. The CDR3, as DNA: TGTGCCAGCAGTGACATCTCAGGGGTCAACGTCCTGACTTTC. Protein product: CASSDISGVNVLTF.

Comments on this clonotype: At one end, the junction sequence differs from germline, possibly due to a read error. J is TRBJ2-1 and V is TRBV6-6; possibly TRBD2 for D (5 bases). Per germline, CDR1 MNHNY and CDR2 SVGAGI (reference sequence). The CDR3 length is 14 residues. As DNA, the CDR3 is TGTACCAGCAGTTACATCAGCGGTCCGAATGAGCAATTCTTC. This translates into CTSSYISGPNEQFF.

Comments on this clonotype: One junction end disagrees with the germline gene, perhaps due to a read error. V is TRBV6-1 and J is TRBJ2-3; unclear D gene. This CDR3 region has 11 residues. Per germline, CDR1 MNHNS and CDR2 SASEGT. CDR3 amino acids: CASNERRTQYF. CDR3 nucleotide sequence: TGTGCCAGCAATGAACGGCGTACGCAGTACTTT.

As concerns this clonotype: Since the CDR3 does not end with the conserved phenylalanine or tryptophan, this likely comes from a read error. The chain uses TRBV4-2 and TRBJ2-7; D not certain. CDR1 is LGHNA and CDR2 is YNFKEQ in the germline V gene. This CDR3 comprises 14 residues. CDR3 residues: CAGSQTSTTREQYI. In nucleotides, the CDR3 is TGTGCCGGCAGCCAAACCTCGACAACCCGGGAGCAGTACATC.

This clonotype has only a few counts. This may come from a read error, since a much larger clone is one base off. J is TRBJ2-1 and V is TRBV10-3; 9 positions match TRBD1. The CDR3 covers 14 residues. CDR1 is ENHRY and CDR2 is SYGVKD in the germline V gene. For the CDR3, the DNA is TGTGCCATCACCCCGGGACAGGGTGCGAATGAGCAGCTCTTC. Its protein is CAITPGQGANEQLF.

The chain couples TRBV10-3 to TRBJ2-7, with D possibly matching TRBD2 (6 bases). V was clipped by 10 bases and J by 6 bases, with 16 bases between them. The CDR3 contains 12 residues. The germline V gene encodes CDR1 ENHRY and CDR2 SYGVKD. The CDR3 DNA reads as TGTGCCAGCAGACGGGAGACCGGCGAGCAGTACTTC. Protein product: CASRRETGEQYF.

About this clonotype: A read error may be the cause here, since a much bigger clone is one base away. The CDR3 carries no conserved terminal phenylalanine or tryptophan, so it likely arises from a read error. The chain uses TRBV2 and TRBJ2-7; 8 bases line up with TRBD1. V lost 5 bases, J lost 0 bases, and 3 bases stayed unmatched. Germline CDR1 and CDR2: SNHLY and FYNNEI. The CDR3 sequence is 14 residues long. The CDR3 spells CASSWTGNSYEQYL. The CDR3 bases are TGTGCCAGCAGTTGGACAGGGAACTCCTACGAGCAGTACCTC.

This chain uses TRBV20-1 with TRBJ2-7; 11 nucleotides line up with TRBD1. Germline V gene lookup returns CDR1 DFQATT and CDR2 SNEGSKA (reference sequence). The junction had 15 bases not matched to a gene; V was cut back by 8 bases and J by 6 bases. This CDR3 has 15 amino acids. The CDR3, as DNA: TGCAGTACTGGGCTCGGGACAGGGGGGGTAGGCGAGCAGTACTTC. Protein: CSTGLGTGGVGEQYF.

In this sample, this clonotype turned up a few times. Because the CDR3 is missing its conserved closing phenylalanine or tryptophan, this is likely a read error. This chain joins TRBV6-2 or TRBV6-3 and TRBJ2-3; no clear D. CDR3 length: 12 amino acids. The germline gives CDR1 MNHEY, CDR2 SVGEGT. Trimming took 5 bases from V and 12 from J, leaving 15 bases between them. CDR3 protein: CASSTIRSDQYL. The CDR3 DNA reads TGTGCCAGCAGTACCATCAGGAGTGACCAGTATCTT.

This clonotype was found a few times. One base away lies a much larger clone, so this may be a sequencing read error. The chain couples TRBV14 to TRBJ1-1; 11 bases align to TRBD1. The CDR3 covers 15 residues. Trimming cost V 2 bases and J 3 bases; bases outside gene matches: 2. Looked up from germline, CDR1 is SGHDN and CDR2 is FVKESK. CDR3 in DNA: TGTGCCAGCAGCCAATGGGGACAGGGGGACACTGAAGCTTTCTTT. This translates into CASSQWGQGDTEAFF.

This chain joins TRBV6-6 and TRBJ2-7, with 10 nucleotides matching TRBD2. The V gene end was trimmed by 4 bases and the J gene end by 2 bases; junction bases not matched to a gene: 8. There are 16 residues in the CDR3. CDR1 and CDR2 from the germline V gene are MNHNY and SVGAGI (reference sequence). The CDR3 DNA reads TGTGCCAGCAGTTTCTCGAGTCTAGCGGGAGCCTACGAGCAGTACTTC. Its translation is CASSFSSLAGAYEQYF.

This clonotype was found many times. The chain has TRBV6-5 and TRBJ2-1, with unresolved D. Trimming removed 0 bases from V and 3 bases from J, with 12 bases in between. This CDR3 spans 16 amino acids. The V gene's germline CDR1 is MNHEY and CDR2 SVGAGI. CDR3 DNA sequence: TGTGCCAGCAGTTACTCGAAGGGCGGTATCTACAATGAGCAGTTCTTC. This encodes CASSYSKGGIYNEQFF.

About this clonotype: This may be a read error: a much more frequent sequence differs by one nucleotide. The chain employs TRBV5-1 and TRBJ2-2; tentatively, D is TRBD2 (5 bases). CDR1 and CDR2 (germline): SGHRS, YFSETQ. CDR3 length: 13 amino acids. The CDR3 DNA is TGCGCCAGCAGCCTCAAACACACCGGGGTGCTGTTTTTT. Translated, it gives CASSLKHTGVLFF.